Sequencing of this TCR beta chain was carried out in a study of blood T cell repertoires in COVID-19. The overall study: COVID-19 samples, acute and convalescent, were from the United States, Italy and Spain.

CDR1 and CDR2 from the germline V gene are MNHNS and SASEGT. V lost 6 bases, J lost 4 bases, and 13 bases lay in between. The CDR3 contains 14 residues. Per the original data handling: Estimates of nucleated cell counts were drawn from the amplification of reference gene primers. Measured with immunoSEQ multiplex PCR; TCRdb has only the in-frame clones, and not every one. The V and J calls and clone size are taken from that table; D and trimming were inferred from the DNA. The table records about 110,000 clones, around three quarters of them present only once. Sequencing used peripheral blood. The chain is built from TRBV6-1 and TRBJ1-5, with a tentative D call TRBD1 (5 bases). This TCR was sampled from a human donor in a cohort sampled during active or convalescent COVID-19. Here the CDR3 reads CASSRRGGNQPQHF. CDR3 nucleotide sequence: TGTGCCAGCAGCCGGCGGGGGGGAAATCAGCCCCAGCATTTT.